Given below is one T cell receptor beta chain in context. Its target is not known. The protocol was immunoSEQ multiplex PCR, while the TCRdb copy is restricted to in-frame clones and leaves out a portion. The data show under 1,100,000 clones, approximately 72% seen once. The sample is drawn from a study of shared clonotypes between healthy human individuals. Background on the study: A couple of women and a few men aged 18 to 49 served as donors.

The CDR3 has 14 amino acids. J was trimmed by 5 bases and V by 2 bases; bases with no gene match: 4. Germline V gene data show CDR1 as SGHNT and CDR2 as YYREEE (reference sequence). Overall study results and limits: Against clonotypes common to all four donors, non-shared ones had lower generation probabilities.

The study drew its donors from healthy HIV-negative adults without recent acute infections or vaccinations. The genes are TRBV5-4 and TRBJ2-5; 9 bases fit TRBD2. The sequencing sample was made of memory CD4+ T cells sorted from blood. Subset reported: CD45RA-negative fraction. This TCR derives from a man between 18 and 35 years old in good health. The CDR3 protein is CASSFSGSGETQYF. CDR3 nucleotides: TGTGCCAGCAGCTTTAGCGGGAGTGGGGAGACCCAGTACTTC.